Described below is a single TCR beta chain sequence and its context. This clonotype was counted a few times. The target of this receptor is not known. No per-base quality is available; no much larger clone lies one base away. The data originate from a study of CD8 T cells in ankylosing spondylitis (TCRdb year 2017). The study in broad terms: The study profiled T cell receptor beta repertoires in healthy donors and ankylosing spondylitis patients to find disease-linked TCR variants. The full study cohort was made up of about 24 ankylosing spondylitis patients and about a hundred healthy donors. Peripheral blood samples were taken, and synovial fluid was additionally collected from ankylosing spondylitis patients. Overall study outcomes, separate from this receptor: A TCR beta motif made up of under ten highly homologous amino acid variants appeared to be characteristic of blood from ankylosing spondylitis patients. The disease-linked clones were reported as significantly enriched in matched synovial fluid samples from ankylosing spondylitis patients. A CD8+ phenotype was shown by the disease-linked clones, which were found at relatively low frequencies in peripheral blood. Some of the motif variants had been reported before in the synovial fluid and blood of reactive arthritis patients, a finding that suggests common disease-initiation mechanisms.

CDR1 and CDR2 were assigned from the germline V gene as SNHLY and FYNNEI. Trimming leaves V shorter by 4 bases and J shorter by 1 base, with the junction holding 10 bases beyond the gene matches. The CDR3 measures 17 amino acids from cysteine to valine. Only the CDR3 region is kept as DNA, spanning 51 bases read in frame from base 1. Sequencing was carried out with an Illumina HiSeq 2500. TCR beta libraries were prepared by quantitative 5'-RACE with molecular barcodes. Concerning the study's data processing: To identify disease-linked TCR variants, a new computational method was used, one built on a probabilistic model of VDJ rearrangement. The public reads were quality trimmed at Q25 with fastp and then assembled into clones with MiXCR by TCRdb, keeping productive beta chains. Every CDR3 protein is listed once, alongside the most common genes and DNA of its rows. These V and J calls rely on TCRdb rather than the paper's analysis. Present in this sample are a few hundred thousand distinct CDR3 sequences, roughly an eighth of which were seen just once. Under 7.5% of the sample goes to the ten largest clones.

The chain couples TRBV2 to TRBJ2-7; a stretch of 10 junction bases matches TRBD1. The sequencing input was blood, either unsorted or a sorted T cell fraction (not recorded which). The receptor's source is a male donor with ankylosing spondylitis. The DNA reads TGTGCCAGCAGTGTAGTTACGGGACAGGGGCTATCCTACGAGCAGTACGTC. Its amino acids are CASSVVTGQGLSYEQYV.